The rows below give T cell receptor beta chains drawn from one sample of a study of tissue T cells after allogeneic stem cell transplantation. The repertoire was sequenced with immunoSEQ multiplex PCR; TCRdb's copy has only in-frame clones and lacks some. The repertoire includes some 4,000 clones, 78% of them detected once, and roughly 10% sits in the top ten. The sample here was esophageal tissue, taken at autopsy. The receptors shown here come from a male patient aged 60 or over with steroid-refractory graft-versus-host disease after an allogeneic stem cell transplant. Part of the T cells may come from the graft donor. The CDR3 runs from the conserved cysteine through the conserved F or W. A D gene is named only where the DNA matches it firmly. Expanded clones are given a class, and other clones once, few, many or no size at all.

TRBV6-6,TRBJ1-1,.,.,TGTGCCAGCAGTTACATCCGGACGGCGAACACTGAAGCTTTCTTT,CASSYIRTANTEAFF
TRBV6-4,TRBJ1-5,.,.,TGTGCCAGCAGTGATGTACCCGCGGGGCAGGACGGCAATCAGCCCCAGCATTTT,CASSDVPAGQDGNQPQHF
TRBV5-5,TRBJ1-3,.,.,TGTGCCAGCAGGATTGGGGCAGGGACTGGAAACACCATATATTTT,CASRIGAGTGNTIYF
TRBV20-1,TRBJ2-4,.,.,TGCAGTGCTAGTGTGGGGTTTCGGGGGGCCGCCAAAAACATTCAGTACTTC,CSASVGFRGAAKNIQYF
TRBV7-2,TRBJ1-3,.,.,TGTGCCAGCAGCTGGGGCAGTGTGTCCTCTGGAAACACCATATATTTT,CASSWGSVSSGNTIYF
TRBV4-2,TRBJ2-1,.,.,TGTGCCAGCAAAGCAGAGGCCCGGCAGTTCTTC,CASKAEARQFF
TRBV29-1,TRBJ2-7,.,.,TGCAGCGTTGGGGGTTGGTACGAGCAGTACTTC,CSVGGWYEQYF
TRBV4-2,TRBJ1-1,.,.,TGTGCCAGCAGCCTTTCGGGGGGCAATTTGAACACTGAAGCTTTCTTT,CASSLSGGNLNTEAFF
TRBV27,TRBJ1-3,.,.,TGTGCCAGCAGGATGATCGGGGCATGGGTGAAGGGGGGGTCTGGAAACACCATATATTTT,CASRMIGAWVKGGSGNTIYF
TRBV19,TRBJ1-2,.,TRBD1,TGTGCCAGTAAATACAGGGGGAACTATGGCTACACCTTC,CASKYRGNYGYTF
TRBV7-6,TRBJ2-7,large,TRBD2,TGTGCCAGCACGACTCTAGCGGGGGGCAGCTCCTACGAGCAGTACTTC,CASTTLAGGSSYEQYF
TRBV28,TRBJ1-5,once,.,TGTGCCAGCAGTACCCGAACAGGGAATTTTGAGCCCCAGCATTTT,CASSTRTGNFEPQHF
TRBV11-3,TRBJ2-1,few,.,TGTGCCAGCAGCGGGGGTGCCTTCAATGAGCAGTTCTTC,CASSGGAFNEQFF
TRBV6-2/TRBV6-3,TRBJ1-5,.,.,TGTGCCAGCAGTTACACCAGGGAACTTGGTTTTAGCAATCAGCCCCAGCATTTT,CASSYTRELGFSNQPQHF
TRBV18,TRBJ2-5,.,.,TGTGCCAGCTCACCAGAACTACGGGAAGAGACCCAGTACTTC,CASSPELREETQYF
TRBV5-5,TRBJ2-1,.,TRBD1,TGTGCCAGCAGCACAGGATCTCGACAGGGTTCGTCCTACAATGAGCAGTTCTTC,CASSTGSRQGSSYNEQFF
TRBV27,TRBJ2-1,.,TRBD2,TGTGCCAGCAGTCCGGGACTAGCGAATGAGCAGTTCTTC,CASSPGLANEQFF
TRBV7-9,TRBJ2-3,.,TRBD2,TGTGCCAGCAGCTTACAACCGGGACTAGCGGGGCGAACAGATACGCAGTATTTT,CASSLQPGLAGRTDTQYF
TRBV27,TRBJ1-5,.,.,TGTGCCAGCAGAAAGGGACTCTTTGATCAGCCCCAGCATTTT,CASRKGLFDQPQHF
TRBV19,TRBJ2-1,.,.,TGTGCCAGTACCCGCCGGGACCCAAGCCGCGTTGAGCAGTTCTTC,CASTRRDPSRVEQFF
TRBV5-1,TRBJ1-1,few,.,TGCGCCAGCAGTAGAACTTCCTTGAACACTGAAGCTTTCTTT,CASSRTSLNTEAFF
TRBV7-8,TRBJ1-1,once,.,TGTGCCAGCAGCGCTCGGTGGGGCACTGAAGCTTTCTTT,CASSARWGTEAFF
TRBV5-1,TRBJ2-3,.,TRBD1,TGCGCCAGCAGCCCCGGGACAGGCTTCGGAGGGGCAGATACGCAGTATTTT,CASSPGTGFGGADTQYF
TRBV6-4,TRBJ2-2,few,.,TGTGCCAGCAGTCGGGAGCAAAACACCGGGGAGCTGTTTTTT,CASSREQNTGELFF
TRBV15,TRBJ2-4,.,.,TGTGCCACCAGCAGATCCTATGACAGGGCCAAAAACATTCAGTACTTC,CATSRSYDRAKNIQYF
TRBV27,TRBJ1-2,.,.,TGTGCCAGCAGTCCCTCAAGCCAGGGCTATGGCTACACCTTC,CASSPSSQGYGYTF
TRBV3-1/TRBV3-2,TRBJ1-2,.,.,TGTGCCAGCAGCCAGTCCGGGTTGAAGGGCTACACCTTC,CASSQSGLKGYTF
TRBV5-1,TRBJ2-7,.,TRBD2,TGCGCCAGCAGCTTCGTGAGCGGGGCGAGCTCCTACGAGCAGTACTTC,CASSFVSGASSYEQYF
TRBV5-1,TRBJ1-1,.,.,TGCGCCAGCAGCTGGACAGCTAACACTGAAGCTTTCTTT,CASSWTANTEAFF